The rows below give T cell receptor beta chains drawn from one sample of a study of regulatory T cells in long-lasting Graves disease. Each CDR3 protein gets one entry after TCRdb re-called the multiplex PCR reads with MiXCR. Counted here are around 480,000 distinct CDR3 sequences, about 15% occurring once; the ten biggest clones make up 20% to 30%. This sample also appeared in a second study, on T cells in Graves' hyperthyroidism and ophthalmopathy.

The input for sequencing was peripheral blood mononuclear cells (PBMCs), taken at new diagnosis, from a patient treated with antithyroid drugs. Receptor source: a woman aged 35-65 years with Graves disease. Both conserved end residues are part of each CDR3. The D gene is left open where the match is weak. A row's size may be missing; if present it is once, few, many or a size class.

V gene,D gene,J gene,clone size,CDR3 protein,CDR3 DNA
TRBV12-3/TRBV12-4,NA,TRBJ1-3,many,CASSSVHDDTIYF,TGTGCCAGCAGTTCAGTACACGACGACACCATATATTTT
TRBV19,NA,TRBJ1-5,NA,CASAGGGSNQPQHF,TGTGCCAGCGCCGGGGGGGGTAGCAATCAGCCCCAGCATTTT
TRBV12-3/TRBV12-4,NA,TRBJ1-3,few,CASSSPPPFSGNTIYF,TGTGCCAGCAGTTCTCCCCCCCCTTTCTCTGGAAACACCATATATTTT
TRBV5-4,TRBD2,TRBJ2-2,few,CASSLIAGGPTGELFF,TGTGCCAGCAGCTTGATAGCGGGGGGGCCCACCGGGGAGCTGTTTTTT
TRBV5-1,NA,TRBJ1-1,few,CASSPDSLVNTEAFF,TGCGCCAGCAGCCCGGACTCGTTAGTGAACACTGAAGCTTTCTTT
TRBV24-1,NA,TRBJ2-2,many,CATSNSRANTGELFF,TGTGCCACCAGTAATTCCAGGGCAAACACCGGGGAGCTGTTTTTT
TRBV6-1,TRBD1,TRBJ2-4,few,CASSGTGNIQYF,TGTGCCAGCAGCGGGACAGGGAACATTCAGTACTTC
TRBV6-5,TRBD1,TRBJ1-2,few,CASSYDRGSYGYTF,TGTGCCAGCAGTTACGACAGGGGAAGCTATGGCTACACCTTC
TRBV28,NA,TRBJ1-6,many,CASSVGTGYNSPLHF,TGTGCCAGCAGCGTCGGGACGGGCTATAATTCACCCCTCCACTTT
TRBV5-4,NA,TRBJ2-1,NA,CASSWGDPRSEQFF,TGTGCCAGCAGCTGGGGGGACCCCCGTAGTGAGCAGTTCTTC
TRBV28,TRBD1,TRBJ1-1,few,CASIPGGMDTEAFF,TGTGCCAGCATTCCAGGGGGAATGGACACTGAAGCTTTCTTT
TRBV3-1,TRBD2,TRBJ2-5,NA,CASSQGLRGGRQETQYF,TGTGCCAGCAGCCAAGGGTTGCGGGGGGGCCGGCAAGAGACCCAGTACTTC
TRBV12-3/TRBV12-4,NA,TRBJ1-5,NA,CASTPGGNSNQPQHF,TGTGCCAGCACCCCCGGTGGGAATAGCAATCAGCCCCAGCATTTT
TRBV5-1,TRBD1,TRBJ1-3,NA,CASSLGMDRGRGNTIYF,TGCGCCAGCAGCTTGGGTATGGACAGGGGTCGTGGAAACACCATATATTTT
TRBV20-1,NA,TRBJ1-2,few,CSARDQNERRGYTF,TGCAGTGCTAGAGATCAGAATGAACGAAGAGGCTACACCTTC
TRBV7-9,TRBD2,TRBJ2-1,NA,CASSLGLTNVEQFF,TGTGCCAGCAGCCTGGGACTAACGAATGTTGAGCAGTTCTTC
TRBV11-2,NA,TRBJ1-2,many,CASSIDQRGGYTF,TGTGCCAGCAGCATAGATCAAAGAGGGGGCTACACCTTC
TRBV5-1,NA,TRBJ1-2,many,CASSLAGTKDGYTF,TGTGCCAGCAGCTTGGCCGGGACTAAGGATGGCTACACCTTC
TRBV11-1,NA,TRBJ2-7,many,CATGTYGYEQYF,TGTGCCACCGGGACCTACGGTTACGAGCAGTACTTC
TRBV2,TRBD2,TRBJ2-5,NA,CASSEARTSGLRGTQYF,TGTGCCAGCAGTGAAGCGCGGACTAGCGGGCTAAGAGGGACCCAGTACTTC
TRBV7-2,NA,TRBJ1-5,many,CASSRGNSGQPQHF,TGTGCCAGCAGCCGCGGTAACAGCGGTCAGCCCCAGCATTTT
TRBV30,TRBD1,TRBJ1-2,few,CAWKRTGNYGYTF,TGTGCCTGGAAGAGGACAGGGAACTATGGCTACACCTTC
TRBV6-1,NA,TRBJ1-3,NA,CASSEHGTVSSGNTIYF,TGTGCCAGCAGTGAACACGGGACGGTGAGCTCTGGAAACACCATATATTTT
TRBV2,TRBD1,TRBJ2-7,many,CASSPRGTGAAYEQYF,TGTGCCAGCAGCCCGAGAGGGACAGGGGCGGCCTACGAGCAGTACTTC
TRBV30,NA,TRBJ2-2,few,CAWSVYTGELFF,TGTGCCTGGAGTGTCTACACCGGGGAGCTGTTTTTT
TRBV20-1,NA,TRBJ1-5,NA,CSARDGLRNQPQHF,TGCAGTGCTCGAGATGGGTTACGGAATCAGCCCCAGCATTTT
TRBV5-5,TRBD1,TRBJ1-6,many,CASSFDRDTDSPLHF,TGTGCCAGCAGCTTCGACAGGGATACGGATTCACCCCTCCACTTT
TRBV3-1,TRBD1,TRBJ1-1,NA,CASSQVRTGPNTETFF,TGTGCCAGCAGCCAAGTGAGGACAGGACCGAACACTGAAACTTTCTTT
TRBV12-3/TRBV12-4,NA,TRBJ1-1,many,CASRKGFYTEAFF,TGTGCCAGCAGGAAGGGGTTCTACACTGAAGCTTTCTTT
TRBV12-3/TRBV12-4,TRBD2,TRBJ2-3,many,CASTLGTITDTQYF,TGTGCCAGCACCTTGGGGACTATCACAGATACGCAGTATTTT
TRBV12-3/TRBV12-4,NA,TRBJ1-5,few,CASSFGVTQPQHF,TGTGCCAGCAGTTTTGGGGTAACGCAGCCCCAGCATTTT
TRBV5-6,TRBD2,TRBJ2-5,NA,CASSWPGLAGGETQYF,TGTGCCAGCAGCTGGCCGGGACTAGCGGGGGGAGAGACCCAGTACTTC
TRBV6-5,NA,TRBJ1-5,NA,CASSYGAGDNQPQHF,TGTGCCAGCAGTTACGGAGCGGGGGACAATCAGCCCCAGCATTTT
TRBV6-1,NA,TRBJ2-7,NA,CASTRDHEQYF,TGTGCCAGCACCAGGGACCACGAGCAGTACTTC
TRBV27,NA,TRBJ2-7,few,CASSFEWDPTTQYF,TGTGCCAGCAGTTTTGAATGGGACCCAACGACTCAATACTTC
TRBV15,NA,TRBJ1-1,many,CATSRDSVNTEAFF,TGTGCCACCAGCAGAGATTCAGTGAACACTGAAGCTTTCTTT
TRBV27,NA,TRBJ1-5,many,CASRLRGGGNQPQHF,TGTGCCAGCAGGTTAAGGGGTGGTGGCAATCAGCCCCAGCATTTT
TRBV12-5,NA,TRBJ2-7,many,CASAGLAYEQYF,TGTGCTAGTGCTGGGTTGGCCTACGAGCAGTACTTC
TRBV6-1,TRBD1,TRBJ2-7,many,CASGRDRGLNEQYF,TGTGCCAGCGGTCGGGACAGGGGGCTCAACGAGCAGTACTTC